One and the same sample provided the 16 T cell receptor beta chains below, sequenced in a study of identifying expanded T cells in peripheral blood. Using immunoSEQ multiplex PCR, the repertoire was profiled, and TCRdb retains in-frame clones only, with some absent. In the table there are about 94,000 clones, over 75% of which are singletons. The material sequenced was blood. The receptors come from a person between 18 and 75 years old in good health.

CDR3: CASSFHLASLSYEQYF. The CDR3 region has the DNA TGTGCCAGCAGTTTTCATTTGGCTAGCCTCTCCTACGAGCAGTACTTC. The chain joins TRBV28 to TRBJ2-7; D possibly corresponds to TRBD2 (5 bases). V was trimmed by 3 bases and J by 0 bases, leaving 15 bases between them. Germline values: CDR1 MDHEN, CDR2 SYDVKM. The CDR3 runs to 16 residues.

This clone occurred once. V gene TRBV21-1 combines with J gene TRBJ1-1; no check of the table's D call, TRBD1, against the DNA was made. TRBV21-1 is noted as a pseudogene. The CDR3 consists of 15 residues. The CDR3 sequence is CASSRSGEGSTEAFF. CDR3 coding DNA: TGTGCCAGCAGCAGATCAGGTGAAGGTAGCACTGAAGCTTTCTTT.

This chain links TRBV21-1 with TRBJ1-2. TRBV21-1 is labeled a pseudogene. This CDR3 spans 14 amino acids. In DNA, the CDR3 is TGTGCCAGCAGCAACCGGGGGCGCATTGGTGGCTACACCTTC. Its protein is CASSNRGRIGGYTF.

The sample holds one count of this clone. The CDR3 is CASSHIDRDYGYTF. CDR3 bases: TGCGCCAGCAGCCACATAGACAGAGACTATGGCTACACCTTC. The genes are TRBV4-1 and TRBJ1-2, with TRBD1 as a possible D gene (5 bases). The CDR3 loop spans 14 amino acids. V shed 3 bases and J shed 3 bases, with 11 bases lying between them. From germline, CDR1 is MGHRA and CDR2 YSYEKL.

The chain has TRBV5-6 and TRBJ2-3; unclear D gene. The CDR3 contains 11 residues. Per germline, CDR1 SGHDT and CDR2 YYEEEE. The V end lost 2 bases, the J end lost 2 bases, and 0 bases lay between the germline ends. The CDR3 loop reads CASSFTDTQYF. The CDR3 bases are TGTGCCAGCAGCTTCACAGATACGCAGTATTTT. Complete variable domain (other parts from reference TRBV5-6 and TRBJ2-3): DAGVTQSPTHLIKTRGQQVTLRCSPKSGHDTVSWYQQALGQGPQFIFQYYEEEERQRGNFPDRFSGHQFPNYSSELNVNALLLGDSALYLCASSFTDTQYFGPGTRLTVL.

The chain carries TRBV19 and TRBJ2-1; 7 bases line up with TRBD1. The CDR3 covers 17 residues. V was pared by 3 bases and J by 9 bases, with 17 bases of the junction left unmatched. Germline CDR1 and CDR2: LNHDA and SQIVND (reference sequence). CDR3 in DNA: TGTGCCAGTAGTATTCTTGACAGGGAATTTGTACGGGGTGAGCAGTTCTTC. Amino acids: CASSILDREFVRGEQFF. Variable domain in full (rest from reference TRBV19 and TRBJ2-1): DGGITQSPKYLFRKEGQNVTLSCEQNLNHDAMYWYRQDPGQGLRLIYYSQIVNDFQKGDIAEGYSVSREKKESFPLTVTSAQKNPTAFYLCASSILDREFVRGEQFFGPGTRLTVL.

This clone was seen a few times. V is TRBV27 and J is TRBJ1-3, with D unresolved. The V gene's germline CDR1 is MNHEY and CDR2 SMNVEV (reference sequence). The CDR3 totals 15 residues. V was pared by 6 bases and J by 0 bases, with 12 bases between. CDR3 in DNA: TGTGCCAGCAGCCGGACGGGCCTCTCTGGAAACACCATATATTTT. It is translated as CASSRTGLSGNTIYF.

The chain links TRBV11-3 to TRBJ2-1, with a possible D match to TRBD2 (6 bases). V was pared by 5 bases and J by 10 bases, with 15 bases between. There are 13 residues in the CDR3. Per the germline V gene, CDR1 is SGHNT and CDR2 is YENEEA. The CDR3 nucleotides are TGTGCCAGCAGCAACCGGAGGGCCGAAGAGCAGTTCTTC. Residues: CASSNRRAEEQFF.

The chain has TRBV19 and TRBJ1-1; D remains unclear. Germline V CDR1 and CDR2: LNHDA, SQIVND (reference sequence). The ends were cut back, 0 bases at V and 4 bases at J, with 9 bases in the middle. This CDR3 comprises 14 residues. CDR3 DNA: TGTGCCAGTAGTATAGATCGCCTAGGCACTGAAGCTTTCTTT. Encoded protein: CASSIDRLGTEAFF.

The J gene is TRBJ2-7, the V gene TRBV11-2; D unclear. V was pared by 2 bases and J by 4 bases, with 18 bases between. CDR3 length: 16 amino acids. The germline V gene has CDR1 SGHAT and CDR2 FQNNGV. This CDR3 is CASSLTPTLDSYEQYF. The CDR3 nucleotides are TGTGCCAGCAGCTTAACCCCGACATTGGATAGTTACGAGCAGTACTTC.

J is TRBJ1-2 and V is TRBV29-1; D is unresolved. This CDR3 spans 12 amino acids. CDR1 and CDR2 from the germline V gene are SQVTM and ANQGSEA. Between the trimmed V and J ends, which lost 3 bases and 2 bases, there was a span of 7 bases. The CDR3 loop is CSVDVGNYGYTF. The CDR3 region has the DNA TGCAGCGTTGATGTGGGGAACTATGGCTACACCTTC.

The gene calls are TRBV28 and TRBJ1-1, with TRBD1 identical over 7 bases. The CDR3 length is 16 residues. Looked up from germline, CDR1 is MDHEN and CDR2 is SYDVKM. V lost 6 bases, J lost 7 bases, and 17 bases stayed unmatched. CDR3 amino acids: CASRAHQTGAEIEAFF. As DNA, the CDR3 is TGTGCCAGCAGAGCCCACCAAACAGGGGCTGAAATTGAAGCTTTCTTT. The variable domain in full, with the rest retrieved from reference TRBV28 and TRBJ1-1, is DVKVTQSSRYLVKRTGEKVFLECVQDMDHENMFWYRQDPGLGLRLIYFSYDVKMKEKGDIPEGYSVSREKKERFSLILESASTNQTSMYLCASRAHQTGAEIEAFFGQGTRLTVV.

The chain is built from TRBV6-4 and TRBJ2-2; D is unclear. There are 14 residues in the CDR3. V shed 4 bases and J shed 1 base, with 7 bases lying between them. Germline-derived CDR1 and CDR2 are MRHNA and SNTAGT. CDR3 sequence (DNA): TGTGCCAGCAGTGTGTTTCTGAACACCGGGGAGCTGTTTTTT. Translation gives CASSVFLNTGELFF.

This sequence joins TRBV7-3 and TRBJ1-6; 8 nucleotides agree with TRBD1. Germline V CDR1 and CDR2: SGHTA, FQGTGA. The V segment lost 5 bases and the J segment 8 bases; nucleotides outside the gene matches: 5. CDR3 length: 14 amino acids. CDR3 nucleotides: TGTGCCAGCAGCCCGACAGGGGCTGATTCACCCCTCCACTTT. This codes for CASSPTGADSPLHF.

The CDR3 region is CASSRTSGTTMRNEQFF. CDR3 DNA: TGTGCCAGCAGCCGGACTAGCGGGACCACGATGCGGAATGAGCAGTTCTTC. The chain has TRBV14 and TRBJ2-1; 12 nucleotides align to TRBD2. The V gene's germline CDR1 is SGHDN and CDR2 FVKESK. Trimming removed 4 bases from V and 7 bases from J; junction bases left unmatched: 11. This CDR3 is built from 17 residues. Full variable domain (missing parts from reference TRBV14 and TRBJ2-1): EAGVTQFPSHSVIEKGQTVTLRCDPISGHDNLYWYRRVMGKEIKFLLHFVKESKQDESGMPNNRFLAERTGGTYSTLKVQPAELEDSGVYFCASSRTSGTTMRNEQFFGPGTRLTVL.

The rearrangement uses TRBV4-1 and TRBJ1-2; tentatively, D is TRBD1 (5 bases). The CDR3 loop spans 16 amino acids. Germline V gene lookup returns CDR1 MGHRA and CDR2 YSYEKL. V gave up 6 bases and J gave up 2 bases, with 19 bases separating them. For the CDR3, the DNA is TGCGCCAGCAGGATAGGGCAGACAGCTCCCAACTATGGCTACACCTTC. Its protein product is CASRIGQTAPNYGYTF.